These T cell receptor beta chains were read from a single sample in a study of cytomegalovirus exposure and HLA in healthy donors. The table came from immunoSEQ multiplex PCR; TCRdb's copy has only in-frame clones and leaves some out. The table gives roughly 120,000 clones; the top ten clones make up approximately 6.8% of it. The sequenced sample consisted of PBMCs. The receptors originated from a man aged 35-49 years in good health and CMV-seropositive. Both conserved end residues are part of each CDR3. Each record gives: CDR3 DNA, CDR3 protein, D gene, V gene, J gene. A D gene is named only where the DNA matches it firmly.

DNA: TGTGCCAGCTCACCAGATCAAGGACAGGCGCTAACCCTCCACTTT
CDR3: CASSPDQGQALTLHF
D: TRBD1
V: TRBV18
J: TRBJ1-6

DNA: TGTGCCAGCAGTTCCACTAGCGGGAGGGCCTATAGCGCCGAGCAGTACTTC
CDR3: CASSSTSGRAYSAEQYF
D: TRBD2
V: TRBV28
J: TRBJ2-7

DNA: TGTGCCAGTAGTCCCCAAGGGCCGGGGTCCCAGTACTTC
CDR3: CASSPQGPGSQYF
D: NA
V: TRBV19
J: TRBJ2-5

DNA: TGTGCCAGCAGATCCCGGGACAGGGGTGTTTCCAACGAGCAGTACTTC
CDR3: CASRSRDRGVSNEQYF
D: TRBD1
V: TRBV7-8
J: TRBJ2-7

DNA: TGTGCCAGCAGCTTGAGGCAGGGGGCCGGTGAAGCTTTCTTT
CDR3: CASSLRQGAGEAFF
D: TRBD1
V: TRBV5-6
J: TRBJ1-1

DNA: TGTGCCAGCAGCTTCTCCCGGGGGGCGAACACTGAAGCTTTCTTT
CDR3: CASSFSRGANTEAFF
D: NA
V: TRBV5-4
J: TRBJ1-1

DNA: TGTGCCAGTAGTGCGGGACTAGCTTACCGCGACGAGCAGTACTTC
CDR3: CASSAGLAYRDEQYF
D: TRBD2
V: TRBV19
J: TRBJ2-7

DNA: TGTGCCAGCAGTGCGGACAGGGCTGAAAAACTGTTTTTT
CDR3: CASSADRAEKLFF
D: TRBD1
V: TRBV2
J: TRBJ1-4

DNA: TGTGCCAGCTCACCATCGGTTAACCGGGAGGTTAATTCCGAGCAGTACTTC
CDR3: CASSPSVNREVNSEQYF
D: TRBD2
V: TRBV18
J: TRBJ2-7

DNA: TGTGCCAGCAGCCAGCCTCGGACAGGGGGAATCTACGAGCAGTACTTC
CDR3: CASSQPRTGGIYEQYF
D: TRBD1
V: TRBV4-2
J: TRBJ2-7

DNA: TGTGCCAGCACCTCATGGGGCTCCAGGGGTGCCAATCAGCCCCAGCATTTT
CDR3: CASTSWGSRGANQPQHF
D: NA
V: TRBV28
J: TRBJ1-5

DNA: TGTGCCAGCAGCCCGGGACTAGCGGGAGACTACGAGCAGTACTTC
CDR3: CASSPGLAGDYEQYF
D: TRBD2
V: TRBV5-4
J: TRBJ2-7

DNA: TGTGCCAGCAGCTTCCGCAGAGGAGACACTGAAGCTTTCTTT
CDR3: CASSFRRGDTEAFF
D: NA
V: TRBV11-2
J: TRBJ1-1

DNA: TGTGCCAGCAGCTTAGAAGCGGGGGACGGGTCCTACGAGCAGTACTTC
CDR3: CASSLEAGDGSYEQYF
D: TRBD2
V: TRBV11-3
J: TRBJ2-7

DNA: TGCAGCGTTGATTTAGGGGGGGCGGGTACTGAAGCTTTCTTT
CDR3: CSVDLGGAGTEAFF
D: NA
V: TRBV29-1
J: TRBJ1-1

DNA: TGTGCCAGCAGTGAGGGACAGGGCATGAATCAGCCCCAGCATTTT
CDR3: CASSEGQGMNQPQHF
D: TRBD1
V: TRBV6-1
J: TRBJ1-5

DNA: TGTGCCAGCAGCAGAGGTACAGGAGCCTACGAGCAGTACTTC
CDR3: CASSRGTGAYEQYF
D: NA
V: TRBV9
J: TRBJ2-7

DNA: TGTGCCAGCACAAGGGGTTTCCGGGAAAAACTGTTTTTT
CDR3: CASTRGFREKLFF
D: NA
V: TRBV6-5
J: TRBJ1-4

DNA: TGTGCCAGCAGTTACGGGACAAACGCCCGGGAGACCCAGTACTTC
CDR3: CASSYGTNARETQYF
D: NA
V: TRBV6-5
J: TRBJ2-5

DNA: TGTGCCAGCAGCCAAGGGACAGGGGACCAAGAGACCCAGTACTTC
CDR3: CASSQGTGDQETQYF
D: TRBD1
V: TRBV4-2
J: TRBJ2-5

DNA: TGCGCCAGCAGCCAACCCGACAGGGGGAACACAGATACGCAGTATTTT
CDR3: CASSQPDRGNTDTQYF
D: TRBD1
V: TRBV4-1
J: TRBJ2-3

DNA: TGTGCCAGCTCACCACAAAGGGGCAGTAATACGCAGTATTTT
CDR3: CASSPQRGSNTQYF
D: NA
V: TRBV18
J: TRBJ2-3

DNA: TGTGCCAGCAGCTTAGCGAGGTCCGAAGAGACCCAGTACTTC
CDR3: CASSLARSEETQYF
D: NA
V: TRBV7-8
J: TRBJ2-5

DNA: TGTGCCAGCAGCTTATTGGGGGGAGTTACTGAAGCTTTCTTT
CDR3: CASSLLGGVTEAFF
D: NA
V: TRBV7-8
J: TRBJ1-1

DNA: TGTGCCAGCAGTTTAGCGGGAGTCTCCTACAATGAGCAGTTCTTC
CDR3: CASSLAGVSYNEQFF
D: TRBD2
V: TRBV27
J: TRBJ2-1

DNA: TGTGCCAGCAGTAGGGGAGGGTCTGAAGCTTTCTTT
CDR3: CASSRGGSEAFF
D: NA
V: TRBV28
J: TRBJ1-1

DNA: TGTGCCAGCAGCGGGCCTTCTAGCACAGATACGCAGTATTTT
CDR3: CASSGPSSTDTQYF
D: NA
V: TRBV5-5
J: TRBJ2-3

DNA: TGCGCCAGCAGCCAATCTGGTAGCGGAGTAAGCACAGATACGCAGTATTTT
CDR3: CASSQSGSGVSTDTQYF
D: NA
V: TRBV4-3
J: TRBJ2-3